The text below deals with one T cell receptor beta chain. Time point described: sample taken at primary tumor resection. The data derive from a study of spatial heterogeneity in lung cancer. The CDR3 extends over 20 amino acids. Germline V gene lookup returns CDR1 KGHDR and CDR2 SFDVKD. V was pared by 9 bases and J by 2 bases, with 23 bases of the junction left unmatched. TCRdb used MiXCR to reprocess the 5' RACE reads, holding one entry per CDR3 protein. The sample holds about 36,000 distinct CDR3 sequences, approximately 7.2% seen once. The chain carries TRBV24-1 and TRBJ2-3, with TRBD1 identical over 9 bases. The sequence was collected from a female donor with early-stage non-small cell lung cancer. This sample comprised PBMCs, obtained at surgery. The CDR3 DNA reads TGTGCCACCGCAAGAGATGGGGACAGGGTCTTGGAAAACCCCACAGATACGCAGTATTTT. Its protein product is CATARDGDRVLENPTDTQYF.